This is a list of T cell receptor beta chains from one sample in a study of blood T cell repertoires in COVID-19. The protocol was immunoSEQ multiplex PCR, while the TCRdb copy is restricted to in-frame clones and leaves out a portion. The table lists some 60,000 clones, just over 90% of them singletons, with roughly 1.7% in the top ten. The sample was peripheral blood. The receptors stem from a human donor in a cohort sampled during active COVID-19. Both conserved end residues are part of each CDR3. Fields, in order: D gene, J gene, V gene, CDR3 protein, CDR3 DNA. The D gene is left open where the match is weak.

D: NA; J: TRBJ2-1; V: TRBV4-3; CDR3: CASSQDRAYNEQFF; DNA: TGCGCCAGCAGCCAAGATCGTGCCTACAATGAGCAGTTCTTC
D: TRBD1; J: TRBJ2-7; V: TRBV6-2/TRBV6-3; CDR3: CASSLIRTGPHEQYF; DNA: TGTGCCAGCAGCTTAATCCGGACAGGTCCACACGAGCAGTACTTC
D: NA; J: TRBJ2-1; V: TRBV24-1; CDR3: CATSDTTQGIDEQFF; DNA: TGTGCCACCAGTGATACGACTCAAGGCATCGATGAGCAGTTCTTC
D: TRBD1; J: TRBJ2-5; V: TRBV4-1; CDR3: CASSQEQGTSQETQYF; DNA: TGCGCCAGCAGCCAAGAACAGGGGACATCCCAAGAGACCCAGTACTTC
D: NA; J: TRBJ2-5; V: TRBV11-2; CDR3: CASSTQGQETQYF; DNA: TGTGCCAGCAGCACCCAGGGGCAAGAGACCCAGTACTTC
D: TRBD1; J: TRBJ2-7; V: TRBV5-6; CDR3: CASSLAQGVYEQYF; DNA: TGTGCCAGCAGCTTGGCTCAGGGGGTCTACGAGCAGTACTTC
D: TRBD1; J: TRBJ2-7; V: TRBV19; CDR3: CASSIKGQGYEQYF; DNA: TGTGCCAGTAGTATAAAAGGACAGGGCTACGAGCAGTACTTC
D: TRBD1; J: TRBJ2-5; V: TRBV6-1; CDR3: CASSEETGGETQYF; DNA: TGTGCCAGCAGTGAAGAGACAGGGGGAGAGACCCAGTACTTC
D: TRBD1; J: TRBJ2-4; V: TRBV6-4; CDR3: CASSFADRGALQDIQYF; DNA: TGTGCCAGCAGTTTCGCAGACAGGGGGGCACTCCAAGACATTCAGTACTTC
D: TRBD2; J: TRBJ2-7; V: TRBV7-2; CDR3: CASSLLPSPGTSSYEQYF; DNA: TGTGCCAGCAGCTTATTGCCCTCCCCCGGGACTAGCTCCTACGAGCAGTACTTC
D: NA; J: TRBJ2-2; V: TRBV24-1; CDR3: CATMDLTNTGELFF; DNA: TGTGCCACCATGGACTTGACGAACACCGGGGAGCTGTTTTTT
D: NA; J: TRBJ1-5; V: TRBV21-1; CDR3: CASSKEGGHNQPQHF; DNA: TGTGCCAGCAGCAAAGAGGGCGGACACAATCAGCCCCAGCATTTT
D: TRBD2; J: TRBJ2-2; V: TRBV9; CDR3: CASTHAAGATGELFF; DNA: TGTGCCAGCACCCACGCAGCGGGAGCCACCGGGGAGCTGTTTTTT
D: NA; J: TRBJ2-7; V: TRBV6-5; CDR3: CASSYSLAGEDYEQYF; DNA: TGTGCCAGCAGTTACTCGTTGGCGGGTGAGGACTACGAGCAGTACTTC
D: NA; J: TRBJ1-1; V: TRBV6-5; CDR3: CASREMNTEAFF; DNA: TGTGCCAGCAGGGAGATGAACACTGAAGCTTTCTTT
D: TRBD1; J: TRBJ2-1; V: TRBV9; CDR3: CASSDRDRAYNEQFF; DNA: TGTGCCAGCAGCGACCGGGACAGGGCCTACAATGAGCAGTTCTTC
D: NA; J: TRBJ2-7; V: TRBV18; CDR3: CASSPRDNGFYEQYF; DNA: TGTGCCAGCTCACCCCGGGACAACGGCTTCTACGAGCAGTACTTC
D: NA; J: TRBJ1-2; V: TRBV11-3; CDR3: CASSLSQGRVYGYTF; DNA: TGTGCCAGCAGCTTATCGCAGGGGCGGGTCTATGGCTACACCTTC
D: NA; J: TRBJ1-1; V: TRBV28; CDR3: CASSAEEVEAFF; DNA: TGTGCCAGCAGTGCCGAGGAGGTTGAAGCTTTCTTT
D: NA; J: TRBJ1-2; V: TRBV28; CDR3: CASSSSGYGYTF; DNA: TGTGCCAGCAGTAGCAGCGGGTATGGCTACACCTTC
D: TRBD1; J: TRBJ1-3; V: TRBV29-1; CDR3: CSVQGQESNTIYF; DNA: TGCAGCGTCCAGGGACAGGAGAGCAACACCATATATTTT
D: TRBD2; J: TRBJ2-7; V: TRBV5-6; CDR3: CASSFWGRVAGSSYEQYF; DNA: TGTGCCAGCAGCTTCTGGGGTCGGGTAGCGGGGAGCTCCTACGAGCAGTACTTC
D: NA; J: TRBJ2-2; V: TRBV27; CDR3: CASSLSEPRRVAGELFF; DNA: TGTGCCAGCAGTTTATCTGAACCGCGGAGGGTCGCCGGGGAGCTGTTTTTT
D: NA; J: TRBJ2-7; V: TRBV6-5; CDR3: CASSYSVKQTQYF; DNA: TGTGCCAGCAGTTACTCGGTAAAACAGACGCAGTACTTC